The source of this T cell receptor beta chain is a study of T cells in tuberculosis. Germline V gives CDR1 LNHDA, CDR2 SQIVND (reference sequence). V lost 6 bases to trimming and J lost 5 bases; unmatched junction nucleotides: 6. The CDR3 sequence is 13 residues long. Using immunoSEQ multiplex PCR, the repertoire was profiled, and TCRdb retains in-frame clones only, with some absent. The table shows about 49,000 clones, with roughly 96% occurring only once. As to time point: new active TB diagnosis, blood taken before or within 7 days of starting treatment. Material: PBMCs, obtained at tuberculosis diagnosis. The sequence came from an adult with tuberculosis. This sequence joins TRBV19 and TRBJ2-5; 7 bases match TRBD2. For the CDR3, the DNA is TGTGCCAGTAGAGAGCGCGGGAGCGAGACCCAGTACTTC. This codes for CASRERGSETQYF.